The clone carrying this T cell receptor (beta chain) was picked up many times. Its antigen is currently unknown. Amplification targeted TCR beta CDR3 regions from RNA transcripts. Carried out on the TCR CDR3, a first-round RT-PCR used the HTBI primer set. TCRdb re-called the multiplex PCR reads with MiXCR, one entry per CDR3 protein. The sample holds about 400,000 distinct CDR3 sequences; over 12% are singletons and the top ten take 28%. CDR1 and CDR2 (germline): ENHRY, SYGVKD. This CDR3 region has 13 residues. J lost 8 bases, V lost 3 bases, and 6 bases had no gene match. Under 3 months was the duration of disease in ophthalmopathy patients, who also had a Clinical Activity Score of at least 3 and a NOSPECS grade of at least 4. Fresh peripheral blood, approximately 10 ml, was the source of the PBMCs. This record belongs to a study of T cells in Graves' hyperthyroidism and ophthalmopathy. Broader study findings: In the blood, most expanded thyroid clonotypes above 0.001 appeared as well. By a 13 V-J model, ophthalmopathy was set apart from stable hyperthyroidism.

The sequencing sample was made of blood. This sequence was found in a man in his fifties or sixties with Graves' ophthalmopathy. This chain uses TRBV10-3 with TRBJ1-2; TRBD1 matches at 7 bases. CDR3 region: CAISEGQVGGYTF. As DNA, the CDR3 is TGTGCCATCAGTGAAGGACAGGTCGGGGGCTACACCTTC.